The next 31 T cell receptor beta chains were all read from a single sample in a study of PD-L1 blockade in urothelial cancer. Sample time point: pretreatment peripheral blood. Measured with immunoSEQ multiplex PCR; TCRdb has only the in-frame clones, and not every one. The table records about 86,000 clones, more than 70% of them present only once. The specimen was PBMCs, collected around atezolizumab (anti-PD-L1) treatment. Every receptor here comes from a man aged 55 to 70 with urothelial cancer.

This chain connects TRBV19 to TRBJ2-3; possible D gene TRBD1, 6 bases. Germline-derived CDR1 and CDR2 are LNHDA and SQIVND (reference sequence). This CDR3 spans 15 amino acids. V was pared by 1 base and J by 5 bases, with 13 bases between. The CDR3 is CASSIGIRGGDTQYF. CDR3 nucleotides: TGTGCCAGTAGTATAGGGATTCGAGGGGGAGATACGCAGTATTTT. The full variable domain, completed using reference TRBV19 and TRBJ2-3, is DGGITQSPKYLFRKEGQNVTLSCEQNLNHDAMYWYRQDPGQGLRLIYYSQIVNDFQKGDIAEGYSVSREKKESFPLTVTSAQKNPTAFYLCASSIGIRGGDTQYFGPGTRLTVL.

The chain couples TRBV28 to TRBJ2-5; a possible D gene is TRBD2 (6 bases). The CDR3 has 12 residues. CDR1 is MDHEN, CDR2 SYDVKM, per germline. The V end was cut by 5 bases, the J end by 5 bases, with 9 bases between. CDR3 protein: CASSGRSETQYF. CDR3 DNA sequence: TGTGCCAGCAGTGGGAGGTCGGAGACCCAGTACTTC.

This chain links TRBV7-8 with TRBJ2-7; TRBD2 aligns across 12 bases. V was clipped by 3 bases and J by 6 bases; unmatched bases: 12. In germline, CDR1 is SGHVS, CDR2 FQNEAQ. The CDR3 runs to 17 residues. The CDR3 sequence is CASSFPSGRAIGIEQYF. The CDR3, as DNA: TGTGCCAGCAGCTTCCCTAGCGGGAGGGCCATTGGGATCGAGCAGTACTTC.

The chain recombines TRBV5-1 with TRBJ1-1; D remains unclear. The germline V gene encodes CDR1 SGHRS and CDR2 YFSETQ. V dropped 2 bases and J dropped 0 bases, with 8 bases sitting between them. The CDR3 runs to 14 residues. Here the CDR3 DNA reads TGCGCCAGCAGCTTCGGGTCGTTGAACACTGAAGCTTTCTTT. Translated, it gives CASSFGSLNTEAFF.

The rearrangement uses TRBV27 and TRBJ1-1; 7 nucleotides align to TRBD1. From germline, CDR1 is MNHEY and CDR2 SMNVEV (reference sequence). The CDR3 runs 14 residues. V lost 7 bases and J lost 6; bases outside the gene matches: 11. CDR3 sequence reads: CASTPQRDSPEAFF. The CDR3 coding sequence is TGTGCCAGCACCCCTCAGAGGGACAGCCCTGAAGCTTTCTTT.

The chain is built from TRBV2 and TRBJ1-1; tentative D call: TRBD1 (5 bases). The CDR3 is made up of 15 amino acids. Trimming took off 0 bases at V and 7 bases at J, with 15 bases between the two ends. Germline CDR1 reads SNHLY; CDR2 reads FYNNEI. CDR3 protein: CASSEALGGSGEAFF. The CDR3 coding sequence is TGTGCCAGCAGTGAAGCGCTTGGGGGGAGTGGTGAAGCTTTCTTT.

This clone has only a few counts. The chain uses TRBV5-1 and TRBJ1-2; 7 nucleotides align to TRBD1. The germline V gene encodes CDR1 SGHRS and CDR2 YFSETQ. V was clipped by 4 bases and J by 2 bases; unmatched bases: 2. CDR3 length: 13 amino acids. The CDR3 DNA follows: TGCGCCAGCAGCACGACAGGGAACTATGGCTACACCTTC. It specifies CASSTTGNYGYTF. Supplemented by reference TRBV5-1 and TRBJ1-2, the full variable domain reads KAGVTQTPRYLIKTRGQQVTLSCSPISGHRSVSWYQQTPGQGLQFLFEYFSETQRNKGNFPGRFSGRQFSNSRSEMNVSTLELGDSALYLCASSTTGNYGYTFGSGTRLTVV.

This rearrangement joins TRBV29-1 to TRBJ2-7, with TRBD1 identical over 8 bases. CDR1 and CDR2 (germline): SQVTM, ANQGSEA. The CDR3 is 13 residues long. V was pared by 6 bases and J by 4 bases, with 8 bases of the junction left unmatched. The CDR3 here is CSVTPGQVYEQYF. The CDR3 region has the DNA TGCAGCGTGACACCGGGACAGGTATACGAGCAGTACTTC.

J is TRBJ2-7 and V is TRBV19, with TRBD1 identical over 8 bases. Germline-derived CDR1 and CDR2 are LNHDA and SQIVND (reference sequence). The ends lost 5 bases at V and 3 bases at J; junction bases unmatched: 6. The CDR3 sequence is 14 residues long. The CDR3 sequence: CASSLGTGGYEQYF. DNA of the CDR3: TGTGCCAGTAGTCTGGGGACAGGTGGCTACGAGCAGTACTTC.

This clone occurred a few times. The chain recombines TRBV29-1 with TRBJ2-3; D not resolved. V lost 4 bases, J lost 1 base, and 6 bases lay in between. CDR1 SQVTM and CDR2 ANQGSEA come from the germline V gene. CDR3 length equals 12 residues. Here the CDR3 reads CSVGARTDTQYF. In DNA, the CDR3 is TGCAGCGTTGGGGCTCGCACAGATACGCAGTATTTT.

The CDR3 reads CASSFDWGLVTGELFF. The DNA for the CDR3 is TGCGCCAGCAGCTTTGATTGGGGGCTGGTCACCGGGGAGCTGTTTTTT. The chain is built from TRBV5-1 and TRBJ2-2, with D maybe TRBD1 (6 bases). V was pared by 2 bases and J by 4 bases, with 15 bases between. Germline V lookup: CDR1 SGHRS, CDR2 YFSETQ. There are 16 residues in the CDR3.

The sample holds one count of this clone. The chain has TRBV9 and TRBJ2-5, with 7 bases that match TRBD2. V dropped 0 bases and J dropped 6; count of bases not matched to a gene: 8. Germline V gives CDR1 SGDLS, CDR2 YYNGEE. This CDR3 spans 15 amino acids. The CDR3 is CASSVDGRALKTQYF. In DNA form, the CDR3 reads TGTGCCAGCAGCGTAGATGGGAGGGCCTTGAAGACCCAGTACTTC.

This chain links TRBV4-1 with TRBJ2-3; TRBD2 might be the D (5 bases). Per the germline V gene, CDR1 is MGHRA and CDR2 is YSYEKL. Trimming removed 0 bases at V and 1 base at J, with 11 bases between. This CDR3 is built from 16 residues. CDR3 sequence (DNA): TGCGCCAGCAGCCAAGAAGGGAGCGACCGCACAGATACGCAGTATTTT. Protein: CASSQEGSDRTDTQYF.

The CDR3 nucleotides are TGTGCTAGTGGTTTTAGGACAGAGGGGACCGGGGAGCTGTTTTTT. This gives the protein CASGFRTEGTGELFF. V gene TRBV12-5 combines with J gene TRBJ2-2, with D possibly matching TRBD1 (6 bases). The CDR3 contains 15 residues. V lost 3 bases, J lost 5 bases, and 13 bases lay in between. Germline V CDR1 and CDR2: LGHNT, FRNRAP.

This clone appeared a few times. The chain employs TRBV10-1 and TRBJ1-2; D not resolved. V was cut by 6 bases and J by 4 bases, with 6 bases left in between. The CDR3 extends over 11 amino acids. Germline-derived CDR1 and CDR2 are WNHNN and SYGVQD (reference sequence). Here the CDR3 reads CASSLSYGYTF. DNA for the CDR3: TGCGCCAGCAGCCTATCCTATGGCTACACCTTC.

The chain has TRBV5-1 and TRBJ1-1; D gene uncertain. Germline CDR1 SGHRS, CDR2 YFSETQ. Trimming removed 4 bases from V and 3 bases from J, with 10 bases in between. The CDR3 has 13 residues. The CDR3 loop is CASSPWGDTEAFF. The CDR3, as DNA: TGCGCCAGCAGCCCCTGGGGAGACACTGAAGCTTTCTTT.

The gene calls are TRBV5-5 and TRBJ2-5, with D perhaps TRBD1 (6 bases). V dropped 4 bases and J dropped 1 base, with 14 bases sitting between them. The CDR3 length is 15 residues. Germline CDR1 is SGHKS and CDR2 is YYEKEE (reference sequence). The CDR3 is CASSPLQGSQETQYF. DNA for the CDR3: TGTGCCAGCAGCCCCTTACAGGGCTCCCAAGAGACCCAGTACTTC. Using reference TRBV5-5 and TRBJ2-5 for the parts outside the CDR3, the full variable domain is DAGVTQSPTHLIKTRGQQVTLRCSPISGHKSVSWYQQVLGQGPQFIFQYYEKEERGRGNFPDRFSARQFPNYSSELNVNALLLGDSALYLCASSPLQGSQETQYFGPGTRLLVL.

The CDR3 coding sequence is TGTGCCAGCAGCTTAGATGGGCTAGCGGGAGCTTCCGGAGATACGCAGTATTTT. It yields the protein CASSLDGLAGASGDTQYF. V is TRBV7-2 and J is TRBJ2-3; 10 nucleotides agree with TRBD2. The length of the CDR3 is 18 residues. Germline assignment: CDR1 SGHTA and CDR2 FQGNSA. Trimming at V came to 1 base and at J to 5 bases, leaving 12 bases not matched to a gene.

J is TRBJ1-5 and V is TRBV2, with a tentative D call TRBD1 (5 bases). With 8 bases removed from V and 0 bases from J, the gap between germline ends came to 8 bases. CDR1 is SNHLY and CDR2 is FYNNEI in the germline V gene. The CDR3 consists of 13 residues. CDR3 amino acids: CASEGDSNQPQHF. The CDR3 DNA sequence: TGTGCCAGCGAAGGGGATAGCAATCAGCCCCAGCATTTT.

The CDR3 DNA reads as TGTGCCAGCAGTTCCCGACTAGCGATAACCTACAATGAGCAGTTCTTC. It specifies CASSSRLAITYNEQFF. The genes are TRBV6-5 and TRBJ2-1; the match to TRBD2 covers 8 bases. From germline, CDR1 is MNHEY and CDR2 SVGAGI. V lost 4 bases to trimming and J lost 2 bases; unmatched junction nucleotides: 7. The CDR3 totals 16 residues.

The DNA of the CDR3 is TGTGCCAGCATCCAGGCAGGGCGCAACTCCTACGAGCAGTACTTC. This codes for CASIQAGRNSYEQYF. The chain couples TRBV28 to TRBJ2-7, with a possible D match to TRBD1 (5 bases). Trimming pared 7 bases from V and 0 bases from J, leaving 16 bases between. CDR1 MDHEN and CDR2 SYDVKM come from the germline V gene. This CDR3 contains 15 residues. Variable domain in full (rest from reference TRBV28 and TRBJ2-7): DVKVTQSSRYLVKRTGEKVFLECVQDMDHENMFWYRQDPGLGLRLIYFSYDVKMKEKGDIPEGYSVSREKKERFSLILESASTNQTSMYLCASIQAGRNSYEQYFGPGTRLTVT.

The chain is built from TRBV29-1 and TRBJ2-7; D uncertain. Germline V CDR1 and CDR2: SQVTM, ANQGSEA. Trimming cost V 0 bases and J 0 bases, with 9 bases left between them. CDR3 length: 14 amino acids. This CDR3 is CSVEDTRSSYEQYF. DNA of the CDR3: TGCAGCGTTGAAGATACTCGGAGCTCCTACGAGCAGTACTTC.

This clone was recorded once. CDR3 protein: CASITLGARDTGELFF. In nucleotides, the CDR3 is TGTGCCAGCATTACGTTGGGGGCGCGGGACACCGGGGAGCTGTTTTTT. V is TRBV5-6 and J is TRBJ2-2, with a tentative D call TRBD1 (6 bases). This CDR3 region has 16 residues. Germline CDR1 is SGHDT and CDR2 is YYEEEE. Trimming left V 6 bases short and J 3 bases short, with 18 bases between.

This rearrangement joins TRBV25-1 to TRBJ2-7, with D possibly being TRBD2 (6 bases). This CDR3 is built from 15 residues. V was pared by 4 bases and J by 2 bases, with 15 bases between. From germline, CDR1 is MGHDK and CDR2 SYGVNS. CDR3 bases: TGTGCCAGCAGTGGGGGGGTCCTTCCTGCCTACGAGCAGTACTTC. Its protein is CASSGGVLPAYEQYF.

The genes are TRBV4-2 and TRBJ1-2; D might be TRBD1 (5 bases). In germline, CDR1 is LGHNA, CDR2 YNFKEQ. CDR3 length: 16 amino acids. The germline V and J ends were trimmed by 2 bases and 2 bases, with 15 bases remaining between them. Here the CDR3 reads CASSQPGGDGNYGYTF. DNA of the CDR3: TGTGCCAGCAGCCAACCTGGGGGGGACGGAAACTATGGCTACACCTTC.

CDR3 DNA sequence: TGCGCCAGCAGCGACGGACAGGGTTTCAATTCACCCCTCCACTTT. Its protein is CASSDGQGFNSPLHF. The chain carries TRBV5-1 and TRBJ1-6; 8 bases line up with TRBD1. Germline CDR1 SGHRS, CDR2 YFSETQ. Germline trimming cut 4 bases from V and 7 bases from J; bases unmatched to any gene: 7. This CDR3 region has 15 residues.

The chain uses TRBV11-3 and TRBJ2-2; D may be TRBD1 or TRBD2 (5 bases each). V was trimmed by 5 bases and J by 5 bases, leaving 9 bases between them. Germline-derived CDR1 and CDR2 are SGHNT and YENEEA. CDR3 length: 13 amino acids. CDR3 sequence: CASSLGETGELFF. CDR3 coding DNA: TGTGCCAGCAGCCTAGGGGAGACCGGGGAGCTGTTTTTT. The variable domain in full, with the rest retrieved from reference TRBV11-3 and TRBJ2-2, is EAGVVQSPRYKIIEKKQPVAFWCNPISGHNTLYWYLQNLGQGPELLIRYENEEAVDDSQLPKDRFSAERLKGVDSTLKIQPAELGDSAVYLCASSLGETGELFFGEGSRLTVL.

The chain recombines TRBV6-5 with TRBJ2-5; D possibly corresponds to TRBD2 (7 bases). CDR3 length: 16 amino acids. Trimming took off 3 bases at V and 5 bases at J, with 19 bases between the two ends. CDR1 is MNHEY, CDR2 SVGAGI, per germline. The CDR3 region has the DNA TGTGCCAGCAGTTATTCGGCGGGGGCGGGATGGGAGACCCAGTACTTC. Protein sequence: CASSYSAGAGWETQYF.

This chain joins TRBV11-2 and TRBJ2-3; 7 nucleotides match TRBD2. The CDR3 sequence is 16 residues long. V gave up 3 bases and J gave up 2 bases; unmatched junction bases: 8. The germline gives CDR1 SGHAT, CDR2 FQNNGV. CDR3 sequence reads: CASSFSMRDYTDTQYF. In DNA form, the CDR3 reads TGTGCCAGCAGCTTCTCCATGCGGGACTACACAGATACGCAGTATTTT.

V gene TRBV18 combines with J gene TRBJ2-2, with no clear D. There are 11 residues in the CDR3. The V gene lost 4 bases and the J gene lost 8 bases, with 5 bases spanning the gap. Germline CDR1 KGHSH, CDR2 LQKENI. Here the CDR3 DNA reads TGTGCCAGCTCACGCGAGGGGGAGCTGTTTTTT. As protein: CASSREGELFF.

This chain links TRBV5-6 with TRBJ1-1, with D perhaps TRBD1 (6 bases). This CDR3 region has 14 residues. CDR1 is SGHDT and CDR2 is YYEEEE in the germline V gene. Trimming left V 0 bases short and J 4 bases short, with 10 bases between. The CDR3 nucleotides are TGTGCCAGCAGCTTGGCTCGCAGGGGCACTGAAGCTTTCTTT. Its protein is CASSLARRGTEAFF.